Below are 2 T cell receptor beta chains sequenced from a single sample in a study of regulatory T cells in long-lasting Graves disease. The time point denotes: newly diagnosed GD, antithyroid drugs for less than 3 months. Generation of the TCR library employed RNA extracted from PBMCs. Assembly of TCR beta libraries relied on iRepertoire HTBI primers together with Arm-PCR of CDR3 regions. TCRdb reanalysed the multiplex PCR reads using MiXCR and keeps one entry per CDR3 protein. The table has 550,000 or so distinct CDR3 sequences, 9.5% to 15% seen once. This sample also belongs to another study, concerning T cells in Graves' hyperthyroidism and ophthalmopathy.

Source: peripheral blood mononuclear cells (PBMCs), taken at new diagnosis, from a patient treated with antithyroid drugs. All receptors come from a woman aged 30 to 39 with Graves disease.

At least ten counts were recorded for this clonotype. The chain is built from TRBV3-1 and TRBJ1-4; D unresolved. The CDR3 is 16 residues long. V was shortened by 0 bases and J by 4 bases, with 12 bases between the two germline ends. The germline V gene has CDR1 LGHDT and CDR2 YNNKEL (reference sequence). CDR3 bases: TGTGCCAGCAGCCAAGAAGCTTTTTTGGGTAATGAAAAACTGTTTTTT. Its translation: CASSQEAFLGNEKLFF.

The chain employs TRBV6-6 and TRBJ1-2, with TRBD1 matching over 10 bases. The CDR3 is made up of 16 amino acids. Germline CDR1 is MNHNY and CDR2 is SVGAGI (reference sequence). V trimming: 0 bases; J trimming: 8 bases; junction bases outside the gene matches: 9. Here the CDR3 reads CASSYSTGGSAKGYTF. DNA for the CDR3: TGTGCCAGCAGTTACTCGACAGGGGGCAGCGCGAAGGGCTACACCTTC.